The T cell receptor beta chain described here comes from a study of breast tumors, draining lymph nodes, adjacent tissues. Study observations and caveats: Tumors had less TCR diversity than lymph nodes, more than nontumor tissue. Data only fit, rather than demonstrated, lymph node origin of most tumor T cells.

Comment on this clonotype: Its antigen remains unknown.

Axillary draining lymph nodes of breast cancer patients supplied the node samples. Each CDR3 protein gets one entry after TCRdb re-called the multiplex PCR reads with MiXCR. The repertoire consists of approximately 88,000 distinct CDR3 sequences, with over 25% occurring once and the leading ten covering more than 8%. Deletions cut 6 bases from V and 1 base from J, with 9 bases between. Germline assignment: CDR1 MNHEY and CDR2 SVGEGT. The CDR3 has 14 residues. Sequencing used axillary lymph node tissue. This receptor was obtained from a female donor with breast cancer. Some clones in this sample may be carry-over from other donors' samples. V usage is TRBV6-2 or TRBV6-3 and J usage is TRBJ2-2; D unresolved. CDR3 sequence: CASRGDLNTGELFF. The CDR3 DNA sequence: TGTGCCAGCAGGGGCGACTTGAACACCGGGGAGCTGTTTTTT.